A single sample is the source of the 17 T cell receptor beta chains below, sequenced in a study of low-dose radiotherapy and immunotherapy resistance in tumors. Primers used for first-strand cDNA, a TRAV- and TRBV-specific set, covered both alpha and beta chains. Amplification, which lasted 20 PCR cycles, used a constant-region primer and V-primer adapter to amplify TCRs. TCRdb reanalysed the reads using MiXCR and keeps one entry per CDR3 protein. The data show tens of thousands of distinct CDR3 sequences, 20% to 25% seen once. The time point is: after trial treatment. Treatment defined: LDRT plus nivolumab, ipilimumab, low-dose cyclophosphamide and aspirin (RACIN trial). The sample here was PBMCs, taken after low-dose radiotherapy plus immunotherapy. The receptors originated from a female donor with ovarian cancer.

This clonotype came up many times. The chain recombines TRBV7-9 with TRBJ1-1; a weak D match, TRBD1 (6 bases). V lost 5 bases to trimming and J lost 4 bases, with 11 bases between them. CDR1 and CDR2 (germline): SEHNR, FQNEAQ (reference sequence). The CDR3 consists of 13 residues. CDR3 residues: CASSPTGFTEAFF. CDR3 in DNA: TGTGCCAGCAGCCCAACAGGGTTCACTGAAGCTTTCTTT.

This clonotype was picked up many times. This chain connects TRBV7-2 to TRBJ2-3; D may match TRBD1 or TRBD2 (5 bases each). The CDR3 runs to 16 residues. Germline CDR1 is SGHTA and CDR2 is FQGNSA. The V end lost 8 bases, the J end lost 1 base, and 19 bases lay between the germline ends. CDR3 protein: CASVSPGRSGTDTQYF. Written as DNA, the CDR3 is TGTGCCAGCGTTAGTCCGGGGCGGTCCGGCACAGATACGCAGTATTTT.

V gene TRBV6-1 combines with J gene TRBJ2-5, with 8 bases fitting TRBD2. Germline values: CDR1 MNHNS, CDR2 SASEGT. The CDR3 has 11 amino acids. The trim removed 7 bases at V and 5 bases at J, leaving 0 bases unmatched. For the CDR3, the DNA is TGTGCCAGCACGGGGGGGGAGACCCAGTACTTC. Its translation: CASTGGETQYF.

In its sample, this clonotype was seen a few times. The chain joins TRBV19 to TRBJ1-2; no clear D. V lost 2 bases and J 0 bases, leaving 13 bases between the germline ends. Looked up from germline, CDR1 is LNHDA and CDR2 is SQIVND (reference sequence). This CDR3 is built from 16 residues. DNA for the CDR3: TGTGCCAGTAGTATAATGGGCGGCACCTCTAACTATGGCTACACCTTC. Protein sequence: CASSIMGGTSNYGYTF.

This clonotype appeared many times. The CDR3 DNA reads TGTGCCAGCAGCACTGGGACTAGCGGGGCGTACAATGAGCAGTTCTTC. Its protein is CASSTGTSGAYNEQFF. The chain carries TRBV7-2 and TRBJ2-1; 13 bases agree with TRBD2. V shed 5 bases and J 4 bases; nucleotides not matched to a gene: 5. Germline CDR1 reads SGHTA; CDR2 reads FQGNSA. The CDR3 is made up of 16 amino acids.

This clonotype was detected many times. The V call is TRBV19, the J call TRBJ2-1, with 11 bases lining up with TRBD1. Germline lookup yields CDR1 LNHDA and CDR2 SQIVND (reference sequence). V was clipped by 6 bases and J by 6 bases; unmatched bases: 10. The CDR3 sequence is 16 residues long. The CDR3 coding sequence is TGTGCCAGTAGGTCGTGGACAGGGGGCGCCTCCAATGAGCAGTTCTTC. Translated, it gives CASRSWTGGASNEQFF.

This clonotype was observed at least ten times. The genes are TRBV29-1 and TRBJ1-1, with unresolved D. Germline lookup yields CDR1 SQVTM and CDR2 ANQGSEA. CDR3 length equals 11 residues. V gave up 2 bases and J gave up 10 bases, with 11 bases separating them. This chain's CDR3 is CSVEILDRAFF. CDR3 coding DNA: TGCAGCGTTGAAATACTAGATAGAGCTTTCTTT.

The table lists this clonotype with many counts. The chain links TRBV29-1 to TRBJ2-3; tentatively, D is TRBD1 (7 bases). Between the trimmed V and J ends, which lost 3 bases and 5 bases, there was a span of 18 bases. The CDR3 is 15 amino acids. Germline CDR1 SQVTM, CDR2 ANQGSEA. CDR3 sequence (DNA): TGCAGCGTTGATGTTACTGGAGGGGGCGTAGATACGCAGTATTTT. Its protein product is CSVDVTGGGVDTQYF.

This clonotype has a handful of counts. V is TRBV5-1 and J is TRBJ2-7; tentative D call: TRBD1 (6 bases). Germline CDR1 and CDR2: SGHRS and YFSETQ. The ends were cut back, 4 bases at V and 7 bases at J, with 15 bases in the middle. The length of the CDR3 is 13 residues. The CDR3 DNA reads TGCGCCAGCAGCCTTATAACAGGGCTTGAGCAGTACTTC. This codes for CASSLITGLEQYF. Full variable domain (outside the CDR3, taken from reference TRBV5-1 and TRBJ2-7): KAGVTQTPRYLIKTRGQQVTLSCSPISGHRSVSWYQQTPGQGLQFLFEYFSETQRNKGNFPGRFSGRQFSNSRSEMNVSTLELGDSALYLCASSLITGLEQYFGPGTRLTVT.

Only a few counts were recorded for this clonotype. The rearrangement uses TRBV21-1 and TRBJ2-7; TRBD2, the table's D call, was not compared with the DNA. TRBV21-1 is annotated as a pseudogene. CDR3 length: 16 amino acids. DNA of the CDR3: TGTGCCAGCAGTTTGTGGAGGGCCCGAGGAAGATACGAGCAGTACTTC. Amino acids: CASSLWRARGRYEQYF.

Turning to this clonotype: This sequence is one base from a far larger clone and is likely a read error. The CDR3 sequence: CASSPGRLAGGQETQFF. The CDR3 DNA sequence: TGTGCCAGCAGCCCTGGTAGGCTAGCGGGAGGTCAAGAGACCCAGTTCTTC. V usage is TRBV5-4 and J usage is TRBJ2-1, with 11 bases aligning to TRBD2. The ends lost 4 bases at V and 13 bases at J; junction bases unmatched: 19. Germline CDR1 and CDR2: SGHNT and YYREEE (reference sequence). The CDR3 sequence is 17 residues long.

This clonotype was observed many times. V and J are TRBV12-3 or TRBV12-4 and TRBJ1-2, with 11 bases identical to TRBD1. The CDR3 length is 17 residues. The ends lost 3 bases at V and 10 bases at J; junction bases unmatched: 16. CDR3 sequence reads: CASSFKGQGDSNSVYTF. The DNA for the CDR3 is TGTGCCAGCAGTTTTAAGGGACAGGGGGACAGTAACTCTGTCTACACCTTC.

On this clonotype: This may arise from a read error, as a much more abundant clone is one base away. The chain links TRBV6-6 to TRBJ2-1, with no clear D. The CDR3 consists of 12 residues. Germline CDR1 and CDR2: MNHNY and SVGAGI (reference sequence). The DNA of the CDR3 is TGTGCCAGCAGTTACGCGACCAATGAGCAGATCTTC. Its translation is CASSYATNEQIF.

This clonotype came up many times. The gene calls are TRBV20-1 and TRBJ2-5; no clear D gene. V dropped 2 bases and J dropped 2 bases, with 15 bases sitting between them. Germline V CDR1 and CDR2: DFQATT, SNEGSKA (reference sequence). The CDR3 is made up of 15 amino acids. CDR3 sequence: CSARSRSSPQETQYF. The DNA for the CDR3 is TGCAGTGCTAGATCCAGGTCCTCCCCACAAGAGACCCAGTACTTC.

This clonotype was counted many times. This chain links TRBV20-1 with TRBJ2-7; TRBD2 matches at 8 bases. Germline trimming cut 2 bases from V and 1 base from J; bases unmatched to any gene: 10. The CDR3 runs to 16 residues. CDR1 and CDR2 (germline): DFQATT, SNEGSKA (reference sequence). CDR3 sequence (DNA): TGCAGTGCTAGAAACAGCGGGGGCCTACTATCCTACGAGCAGTACTTC. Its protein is CSARNSGGLLSYEQYF.

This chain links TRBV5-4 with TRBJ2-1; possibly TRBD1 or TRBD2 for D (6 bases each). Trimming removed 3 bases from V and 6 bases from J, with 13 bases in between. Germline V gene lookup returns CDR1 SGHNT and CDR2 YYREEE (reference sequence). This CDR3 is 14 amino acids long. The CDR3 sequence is CASSSAEGGNEQFF. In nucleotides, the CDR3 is TGTGCCAGCAGCTCCGCCGAGGGGGGCAATGAGCAGTTCTTC.

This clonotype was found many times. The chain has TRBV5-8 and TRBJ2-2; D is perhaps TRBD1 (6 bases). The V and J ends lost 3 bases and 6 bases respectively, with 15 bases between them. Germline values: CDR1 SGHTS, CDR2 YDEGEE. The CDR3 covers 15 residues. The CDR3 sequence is CASSYRDIGPGELFF. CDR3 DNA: TGTGCCAGCAGCTACCGGGACATCGGTCCCGGGGAGCTGTTTTTT.